The present T cell receptor (beta chain) was sequenced within a study of long-term antiretroviral therapy in people with HIV. Study-level information: Initial samples were collected about a decade before the 2015 immediate-ART recommendation.

The CDR3 length is 14 residues. CDR1 is LGHNA, CDR2 YNFKEQ, per germline. V dropped 4 bases and J dropped 10 bases, with 17 bases sitting between them. General study results and limits: Versus controls, repertoires in people with HIV had narrower CDR3 length ranges.

Of note for this clone: What it recognizes is unknown.

Running of the v3.0 immunoSEQ assay took place at survey level. Some clones are missing from TCRdb's copy, which holds only in-frame ones; the method was immunoSEQ multiplex PCR. This table has roughly 20,000 clones, around 84% appearing once. The chain carries TRBV4-2 and TRBJ2-1, with D tentatively TRBD1 (7 bases). The origin of this receptor is a woman aged 50 to 65 with HIV. This sample comprised unsorted PBMCs, obtained 1.9 years after starting antiretroviral therapy. The CDR3 is CASSRDAGGWEQFF. Here the CDR3 DNA reads TGTGCCAGCAGCCGTGACGCAGGGGGGTGGGAGCAGTTCTTC.